Below, 21 T cell receptor beta chains from the same sample are listed, as sequenced in a study of a mutant IDH1 vaccine in newly diagnosed glioma. Time point reported: week 11, during vaccination. Doses consisted of 300 ug of mutant IDH1 20-mer peptide each, paired with topical imiquimod. No antigen has been assigned to these receptors. Clones were sequenced by immunoSEQ multiplex PCR, and TCRdb holds only the in-frame ones, with some missing. The table records approximately 21,000 clones, 89% of them present only once. The sample in question was PBMCs, obtained from a glioma patient whose treatment included an IDH1 peptide vaccine. The source is a woman in her 40s with glioma.

The V gene is TRBV7-9, the J gene TRBJ1-3, with D tentatively TRBD1 (5 bases). Trimming pared 2 bases from V and 7 bases from J, leaving 9 bases between. Germline V gene sequence: CDR1 SEHNR, CDR2 FQNEAQ (reference sequence). The CDR3 is 13 amino acids. The CDR3 region is CASSLSGGNTIYF. CDR3 DNA: TGTGCCAGCAGCTTATCTGGGGGGAACACCATATATTTT.

The chain employs TRBV5-1 and TRBJ2-2, with unresolved D. In germline, CDR1 is SGHRS, CDR2 YFSETQ. The CDR3 is 12 amino acids. V shed 0 bases and J shed 7 bases, with 4 bases lying between them. The CDR3 DNA is TGCGCCAGCAGCTTGGTGGGCGGGGAGCTGTTTTTT. This encodes CASSLVGGELFF. The full variable domain, rest sourced from reference TRBV5-1 and TRBJ2-2, is KAGVTQTPRYLIKTRGQQVTLSCSPISGHRSVSWYQQTPGQGLQFLFEYFSETQRNKGNFPGRFSGRQFSNSRSEMNVSTLELGDSALYLCASSLVGGELFFGEGSRLTVL.

The chain has TRBV4-3 and TRBJ2-3; 11 nucleotides agree with TRBD2. J was trimmed by 3 bases and V by 2 bases; bases with no gene match: 16. The CDR3 is 20 amino acids. Germline assignment: CDR1 LGHNA and CDR2 YSLEER. The CDR3 protein is CASSQSLAGGSSLRTDTQYF. The CDR3, as DNA: TGCGCCAGCAGCCAATCCCTAGCGGGGGGTAGTTCGCTTAGGACAGATACGCAGTATTTT.

The chain couples TRBV10-1 to TRBJ2-2; D possibly uses TRBD1 or TRBD2 (5 bases each). V gave up 6 bases and J gave up 0 bases, with 11 bases separating them. From germline, CDR1 is WNHNN and CDR2 SYGVQD (reference sequence). This CDR3 region has 15 residues. CDR3 sequence: CASSSGRTNTGELFF. CDR3 coding DNA: TGCGCCAGCAGCTCGGGACGGACGAACACCGGGGAGCTGTTTTTT.

The chain has TRBV7-9 and TRBJ2-7, with TRBD1 as a possible D gene (6 bases). This CDR3 has 12 amino acids. Germline CDR1 is SEHNR and CDR2 is FQNEAQ (reference sequence). V lost 4 bases and J 6 bases, leaving 10 bases between the germline ends. The CDR3 spells CASSYTGSEQYF. CDR3 nucleotides: TGTGCCAGCAGCTATACAGGGTCCGAGCAGTACTTC.

V and J are TRBV7-2 and TRBJ2-5; 7 bases are shared with TRBD1. There are 14 residues in the CDR3. J lost 7 bases, V lost 4 bases, and 9 bases had no gene match. The germline V gene encodes CDR1 SGHTA and CDR2 FQGNSA. Here the CDR3 reads CASSSVGGRATQYF. CDR3 DNA: TGTGCCAGCAGCTCTGTAGGGGGCCGGGCGACCCAGTACTTC.

The chain uses TRBV29-1 and TRBJ1-5, with D unresolved. V was clipped by 7 bases and J by 3 bases, with 16 bases between them. The CDR3 runs to 14 residues. Germline V gene sequence: CDR1 SQVTM, CDR2 ANQGSEA. As DNA, the CDR3 is TGCAGCGCCTCGGACGGGCAGGCCAATCAGCCCCAGCATTTT. This translates into CSASDGQANQPQHF.

V usage is TRBV7-9 and J usage is TRBJ2-7, with unresolved D. Trimming shortened V by 0 bases and J by 3 bases, and 9 bases separated the two germline ends. Germline CDR1 is SEHNR and CDR2 is FQNEAQ (reference sequence). This CDR3 is 14 amino acids long. The CDR3 DNA sequence: TGTGCCAGCAGCTTAGCGATGACGGGCTACGAGCAGTACTTC. This sequence encodes CASSLAMTGYEQYF.

The chain combines TRBV5-1 with TRBJ1-6, with D perhaps matching TRBD1 (5 bases). CDR1 SGHRS and CDR2 YFSETQ come from the germline V gene. V was clipped by 4 bases and J by 5 bases, with 10 bases between them. The length of the CDR3 is 14 residues. In nucleotides, the CDR3 is TGCGCCAGCAGCCTGGGACCGGATAATTCACCCCTCCACTTT. Its protein is CASSLGPDNSPLHF.

As to this clone: A junction boundary mismatches the germline segment, possibly from a read error. The rearrangement joins TRBV4-2 to TRBJ1-4; perhaps TRBD1 as D (6 bases). Germline V gene sequence: CDR1 LGHNA, CDR2 YNFKEQ. The CDR3 contains 17 residues. The CDR3 protein is CASSPLTTGTTNEKLFF. In DNA form, the CDR3 reads TGTGCCAGCAGCCCCCTAACTACCGGGACAACAAATGAAAAACTGTTTTTT.

The rearrangement links TRBV19 to TRBJ2-5; 8 bases map to TRBD1. V shed 2 bases and J 2 bases; nucleotides not matched to a gene: 7. The CDR3 loop spans 16 amino acids. Germline loops: CDR1 LNHDA, CDR2 SQIVND (reference sequence). CDR3 bases: TGTGCCAGTAGTATATCGGCTCAGGGGGCTCAAGAGACCCAGTACTTC. Protein: CASSISAQGAQETQYF.

The chain couples TRBV5-6 to TRBJ2-2; TRBD2 matches 8 bases. The CDR3 is 16 residues long. The V gene's germline CDR1 is SGHDT and CDR2 YYEEEE. The V and J ends lost 2 bases and 2 bases, in that order; junction bases with no gene match: 5. CDR3 in DNA: TGTGCCAGCAGCTTAATAGCGGGGCCCAACACCGGGGAGCTGTTTTTT. Amino acids: CASSLIAGPNTGELFF.

This clone came up once. J is TRBJ1-2 and V is TRBV30, with a tentative D call TRBD1 (5 bases). CDR3 size: 14 residues. The V and J ends lost 4 bases and 4 bases respectively, with 16 bases between them. Looked up from germline, CDR1 is GTSNPN and CDR2 is SVGIG (reference sequence). The chain's CDR3 is CAWIAAGGGYGYTF. The CDR3 region has the DNA TGTGCCTGGATCGCAGCAGGCGGGGGCTATGGCTACACCTTC.

This rearrangement joins TRBV6-5 to TRBJ2-1; 8 bases line up with TRBD1. There are 15 residues in the CDR3. Unmatched junction bases numbered 3, after V lost 2 bases and J lost 3 bases. Germline V gene lookup returns CDR1 MNHEY and CDR2 SVGAGI. CDR3 coding DNA: TGTGCCAGCAGTTACCAGGGGGCCCACTACAATGAGCAGTTCTTC. Amino acids: CASSYQGAHYNEQFF.

This chain connects TRBV4-2 to TRBJ2-7; TRBD1 matches at 7 bases. With 4 bases clipped from V and 3 bases from J, the junction kept 6 bases outside the gene matches. This CDR3 is built from 14 residues. Germline assignment: CDR1 LGHNA and CDR2 YNFKEQ. The CDR3 DNA sequence: TGTGCCAGCAGCCGAGGGACAGTGGACTACGAGCAGTACTTC. This sequence encodes CASSRGTVDYEQYF.

This chain connects TRBV5-1 to TRBJ2-1; tentatively, D is TRBD1 or TRBD2 (5 bases each). The CDR3 extends over 13 amino acids. Trimming took off 4 bases at V and 6 bases at J, with 11 bases between the two ends. Germline CDR1 is SGHRS and CDR2 is YFSETQ. The CDR3 here is CASSPGPSNEQFF. CDR3 nucleotide sequence: TGCGCCAGCAGCCCGGGACCCTCCAATGAGCAGTTCTTC. Full variable domain (missing parts from reference TRBV5-1 and TRBJ2-1): KAGVTQTPRYLIKTRGQQVTLSCSPISGHRSVSWYQQTPGQGLQFLFEYFSETQRNKGNFPGRFSGRQFSNSRSEMNVSTLELGDSALYLCASSPGPSNEQFFGPGTRLTVL.

The chain joins TRBV19 to TRBJ2-6; D remains ambiguous. V gave up 3 bases and J gave up 2 bases, with 11 bases separating them. This CDR3 contains 16 residues. Germline V gene data show CDR1 as LNHDA and CDR2 as SQIVND (reference sequence). This CDR3 is CASSIGHPPGANVLTF. The CDR3, as DNA: TGTGCCAGTAGTATTGGGCATCCTCCTGGGGCCAACGTCCTGACTTTC.

V gene TRBV10-3 combines with J gene TRBJ2-1, with 7 bases fitting TRBD1. CDR1 and CDR2 from the germline V gene are ENHRY and SYGVKD. This CDR3 region has 15 residues. Losses at the gene ends were 5 bases for V and 0 bases for J; bases not matched to a gene: 4. CDR3: CAISNRDSSYNEQFF. In nucleotides, the CDR3 is TGTGCCATCAGTAACCGGGACAGCTCCTACAATGAGCAGTTCTTC.

This clone was observed a few times. This chain links TRBV29-1 with TRBJ1-3; unclear D gene. The ends were cut back, 2 bases at V and 1 base at J, with 9 bases in the middle. This CDR3 spans 14 amino acids. Per germline, CDR1 SQVTM and CDR2 ANQGSEA. As DNA, the CDR3 is TGCAGCGTTGAAAACCCACGATCTGGAAACACCATATATTTT. Translating it yields CSVENPRSGNTIYF.

This clone was observed a single time. The chain is built from TRBV7-2 and TRBJ2-2, with 10 bases identical to TRBD2. The V gene's germline CDR1 is SGHTA and CDR2 FQGNSA. J was trimmed by 0 bases and V by 6 bases; bases with no gene match: 4. CDR3 size: 16 residues. CDR3 region: CASRQGLAPNTGELFF. CDR3 DNA: TGTGCCAGCAGACAGGGACTAGCGCCGAACACCGGGGAGCTGTTTTTT.

This clone was found a few times. CDR3 sequence: CAWSGAIGRHDQPQHF. CDR3 bases: TGTGCCTGGAGTGGGGCAATCGGGCGCCACGATCAGCCCCAGCATTTT. The chain uses TRBV30 and TRBJ1-5, with D unclear. Germline values: CDR1 GTSNPN, CDR2 SVGIG (reference sequence). CDR3 size: 16 residues. The germline V and J ends were trimmed by 1 base and 5 bases, with 18 bases remaining between them. Filled out from reference TRBV30 and TRBJ1-5, the complete variable domain reads SQTIHQWPATLVQPVGSPLSLECTVEGTSNPNLYWYRQAAGRGLQLLFYSVGIGQISSEVPQNLSASRPQDRQFILSSKKLLLSDSGFYLCAWSGAIGRHDQPQHFGDGTRLSIL.